Listed here are 20 T cell receptor beta chains from one sample, sequenced in a study of blood T cells in healthy people across ages. Sample-barcoded 5' priming and a J-beta primer mix drove a second PCR of 7 to 11 cycles. TCRdb used MiXCR to reprocess the 5' RACE reads, holding one entry per CDR3 protein. This sample has a few hundred thousand distinct CDR3 sequences; roughly 29% occur once, and the top ten carry less than 20%. Source material: blood. The receptors come from a woman between 70 and 85 years old in good health.

The genes are TRBV5-1 and TRBJ2-3; 14 bases fit TRBD2. The CDR3 spans 16 residues. V trimming: 0 bases; J trimming: 11 bases; junction bases outside the gene matches: 8. Germline loops: CDR1 SGHRS, CDR2 YFSETQ. As DNA, the CDR3 is TGCGCCAGCAGCTTGGAGACTAGCGGGGGGGCTATCCTGCAGTATTTT. This encodes CASSLETSGGAILQYF.

The chain couples TRBV2 to TRBJ1-4; the D is unclear. Trimming cost V 4 bases and J 16 bases, with 10 bases left between them. Germline values: CDR1 SNHLY, CDR2 FYNNEI. The CDR3 is made up of 10 amino acids. In nucleotides, the CDR3 is TGTGCCAGCAGTGCCACTTCTTGGTTTTTT. Its protein is CASSATSWFF.

This clonotype occurred a few times. The chain is built from TRBV5-1 and TRBJ2-5, with D possibly matching TRBD1 (6 bases). The CDR3 sequence is 14 residues long. In germline, CDR1 is SGHRS, CDR2 YFSETQ. V gave up 3 bases and J gave up 0 bases, with 9 bases separating them. The CDR3 DNA follows: TGCGCCAGCAGCTCACAGGGTAACCAAGAGACCCAGTACTTC. This translates into CASSSQGNQETQYF.

This chain links TRBV2 with TRBJ1-4; tentative D call: TRBD1 (6 bases). CDR1 is SNHLY, CDR2 FYNNEI, per germline. The CDR3 spans 14 residues. V shed 6 bases and J shed 7 bases, with 15 bases lying between them. The CDR3 DNA reads as TGTGCCAGCAGCCCATTACAGGGATCTGAAAAACTGTTTTTT. Its translation: CASSPLQGSEKLFF.

A few counts support this clonotype. The V call is TRBV2, the J call TRBJ2-5; D is possibly TRBD2 (6 bases). This CDR3 is 13 amino acids long. Germline V gives CDR1 SNHLY, CDR2 FYNNEI. The V gene lost 6 bases and the J gene lost 9 bases, with 17 bases spanning the gap. The CDR3 sequence is CASRGTGVRAQYF. CDR3 bases: TGTGCCAGCAGGGGGACTGGGGTGAGGGCCCAGTACTTC.

The genes are TRBV7-2 and TRBJ2-5; 8 nucleotides match TRBD1. Germline V gene sequence: CDR1 SGHTA, CDR2 FQGNSA. The CDR3 is 14 amino acids. The V gene end was trimmed by 3 bases and the J gene end by 5 bases; junction bases not matched to a gene: 5. For the CDR3, the DNA is TGTGCCAGCAGCTTTACTCGGGACAGGGAGACCCAGTACTTC. Protein product: CASSFTRDRETQYF.

The rearrangement links TRBV19 to TRBJ2-1; D gene ambiguous. Trimming pared 11 bases from V and 5 bases from J, leaving 16 bases between. From germline, CDR1 is LNHDA and CDR2 SQIVND (reference sequence). The CDR3 has 13 amino acids. The CDR3 coding sequence is TGTGCCTCCAAAGAGGCTACCAACAATGAGCAGTTCTTC. Translation gives CASKEATNNEQFF.

This clonotype was observed a handful of times. The chain employs TRBV4-2 and TRBJ2-7; 8 bases match TRBD2. Germline V gene lookup returns CDR1 LGHNA and CDR2 YNFKEQ. V shed 0 bases, J shed 2 bases, and the junction held 6 bases outside the gene matches. The CDR3 extends over 16 amino acids. The CDR3 DNA sequence: TGTGCCAGCAGCCAAGATCTCGGGCGGGGGGCCTACGAGCAGTACTTC. Amino acid sequence: CASSQDLGRGAYEQYF.

This clonotype was observed a few times. The chain has TRBV7-2 and TRBJ2-3, with 8 bases identical to TRBD2. The CDR3 length is 16 residues. The J segment lost 5 bases and the V segment lost 1 base, leaving 8 bases of the junction unmatched. Germline V gene lookup returns CDR1 SGHTA and CDR2 FQGNSA. The CDR3 sequence is CASSLVGGGPGDTQYF. CDR3 coding DNA: TGTGCCAGCAGCTTAGTCGGCGGGGGGCCCGGAGATACGCAGTATTTT. Looking up the rest from reference TRBV7-2 and TRBJ2-3 gives the full variable domain: GAGVSQSPSNKVTEKGKDVELRCDPISGHTALYWYRQSLGQGLEFLIYFQGNSAPDKSGLPSDRFSAERTGGSVSTLTIQRTQQEDSAVYLCASSLVGGGPGDTQYFGPGTRLTVL.

This chain connects TRBV20-1 to TRBJ2-3; 11 bases line up with TRBD2. The CDR3 is 14 residues long. Germline values: CDR1 DFQATT, CDR2 SNEGSKA (reference sequence). J was trimmed by 5 bases and V by 5 bases; bases with no gene match: 6. In nucleotides, the CDR3 is TGCAGTGCTTTAGCGGGGGGGCCGAAAGATACGCAGTATTTT. Its translation: CSALAGGPKDTQYF.

The sample holds a few counts of this clonotype. V usage is TRBV18 and J usage is TRBJ2-7; D call uncertain. The CDR3 totals 12 residues. The germline V gene encodes CDR1 KGHSH and CDR2 LQKENI. V shed 3 bases and J shed 2 bases, with 5 bases lying between them. The CDR3 reads CASSPGTYEQYV. The CDR3, as DNA: TGTGCCAGCTCACCGGGTACCTACGAGCAGTACGTC.

The V call is TRBV3-1, the J call TRBJ2-1; 7 bases are a match to TRBD2. After removal of 4 bases from V and 10 bases from J, the junction contained 13 bases not matched to a gene. The germline V gene has CDR1 LGHDT and CDR2 YNNKEL (reference sequence). The CDR3 has 15 amino acids. This chain's CDR3 is CASSRDARDYLEQFF. The CDR3 coding sequence is TGTGCCAGCAGCCGAGATGCCCGGGACTACCTGGAGCAGTTCTTC.

This chain connects TRBV20-1 to TRBJ2-7; D is unclear. Germline lookup yields CDR1 DFQATT and CDR2 SNEGSKA (reference sequence). The CDR3 covers 15 residues. The germline V and J ends were trimmed by 6 bases and 3 bases, with 21 bases remaining between them. The CDR3 DNA follows: TGCAGTGCCCTCCGCCCCCGATTCCCATACTACGAGCAGTACTTC. It yields the protein CSALRPRFPYYEQYF.

This clonotype showed up just a few times. The V call is TRBV5-5, the J call TRBJ2-1, with 9 bases that match TRBD1. After removal of 3 bases from V and 6 bases from J, the junction contained 10 bases not matched to a gene. This CDR3 spans 16 amino acids. The V gene's germline CDR1 is SGHKS and CDR2 YYEKEE (reference sequence). CDR3 loop: CASSYGGTGSTNEQFF. The CDR3 DNA reads TGTGCCAGCAGCTATGGTGGGACAGGGAGTACCAATGAGCAGTTCTTC. Using reference TRBV5-5 and TRBJ2-1 for the parts outside the CDR3, the full variable domain is DAGVTQSPTHLIKTRGQQVTLRCSPISGHKSVSWYQQVLGQGPQFIFQYYEKEERGRGNFPDRFSARQFPNYSSELNVNALLLGDSALYLCASSYGGTGSTNEQFFGPGTRLTVL.

The table lists this clonotype with a count of one. The chain combines TRBV6-1 with TRBJ1-2; D uncertain. CDR3 size: 13 residues. Germline assignment: CDR1 MNHNS and CDR2 SASEGT. Trimming took off 6 bases at V and 0 bases at J, with 8 bases between the two ends. The CDR3 protein is CASSPETNYGYTF. CDR3 in DNA: TGTGCCAGCAGCCCGGAAACTAACTATGGCTACACCTTC.

This clonotype occurred a few times. The V and J genes are TRBV6-1 and TRBJ2-3; weak D call: TRBD2 (5 bases). The CDR3 is made up of 14 amino acids. Germline V gene sequence: CDR1 MNHNS, CDR2 SASEGT. V was shortened by 1 base and J by 3 bases, with 8 bases between the two germline ends. The CDR3 coding sequence is TGTGCCAGCAGTGAAGAGTGGAGGACAGATACGCAGTATTTT. Its translation is CASSEEWRTDTQYF.

This clonotype was counted at least ten times. This chain uses TRBV5-1 with TRBJ2-5; 14 nucleotides agree with TRBD2. The V gene's germline CDR1 is SGHRS and CDR2 YFSETQ. The V and J ends lost 2 bases and 3 bases, in that order; junction bases with no gene match: 3. The CDR3 runs to 16 residues. The CDR3 sequence: CASSLGTSGGKETQYF. Here the CDR3 DNA reads TGCGCCAGCAGCTTAGGGACTAGCGGGGGTAAAGAGACCCAGTACTTC.

This clonotype was counted a few times. The genes are TRBV20-1 and TRBJ2-3; TRBD2 matches 12 bases. J lost 5 bases, V lost 5 bases, and 5 bases had no gene match. The V gene's germline CDR1 is DFQATT and CDR2 SNEGSKA (reference sequence). The CDR3 length is 14 residues. The CDR3 here is CSARLAGVEDTQYF. The CDR3 nucleotides read TGCAGTGCTCGACTAGCGGGGGTGGAAGATACGCAGTATTTT.

This clonotype showed up just a few times. This sequence joins TRBV7-7 and TRBJ2-5; 7 positions match TRBD2. The J call may not be correct, given that the DNA end is closer to TRBJ2-1. The germline V gene encodes CDR1 SSHAT and CDR2 FNYEAQ (reference sequence). The CDR3 is 17 residues long. The CDR3 bases are TGTGCCAGCAGCTTAGATCTCCCCGGACTAGGTTTGGGTGAGCAGTTCTTC. Translation gives CASSLDLPGLGLGEQFF.

The V gene is TRBV4-2, the J gene TRBJ2-7; the D is unclear. The germline gives CDR1 LGHNA, CDR2 YNFKEQ. The CDR3 runs to 14 residues. Trimming removed 0 bases at V and 0 bases at J, with 6 bases between. The CDR3: CASSQDFTSYEQYF. CDR3 in DNA: TGTGCCAGCAGCCAAGATTTTACCTCCTACGAGCAGTACTTC.